The entry below gives a single T cell receptor beta chain sequence along with its context. Its antigen is as yet unknown. A much more abundant neighbour one base away suggests this may be a read error. 5'RACE employing 10-nucleotide random UMIs yielded the cDNA. TCRdb reprocessed the 5' RACE reads via MiXCR and lists one record per CDR3 protein. The sample holds tens of thousands of distinct CDR3 sequences, around 10% seen once. This CDR3 comprises 15 residues. The germline V gene has CDR1 KGHSH and CDR2 LQKENI. This entry comes from a study of neurological immune-mediated disorders. General study results and limits: The highest TCR clonal expansion occurred in HTLV-1-associated myelopathy; multiple sclerosis fell below healthy controls. There were no CDR3 amino acid sequences shared by expanded clones across subjects, a result suggesting private repertoires in all groups.

This clonotype was sampled from a man aged 55 to 69 in good health. The chain is built from TRBV18 and TRBJ2-7; D unclear. Material for sequencing was PBMCs. CDR3 sequence: CASSPPNSGKDEQYF. For the CDR3, the DNA is TGTGCCAGCTCCCCACCGAACAGTGGCAAGGACGAGCAGTACTTC.